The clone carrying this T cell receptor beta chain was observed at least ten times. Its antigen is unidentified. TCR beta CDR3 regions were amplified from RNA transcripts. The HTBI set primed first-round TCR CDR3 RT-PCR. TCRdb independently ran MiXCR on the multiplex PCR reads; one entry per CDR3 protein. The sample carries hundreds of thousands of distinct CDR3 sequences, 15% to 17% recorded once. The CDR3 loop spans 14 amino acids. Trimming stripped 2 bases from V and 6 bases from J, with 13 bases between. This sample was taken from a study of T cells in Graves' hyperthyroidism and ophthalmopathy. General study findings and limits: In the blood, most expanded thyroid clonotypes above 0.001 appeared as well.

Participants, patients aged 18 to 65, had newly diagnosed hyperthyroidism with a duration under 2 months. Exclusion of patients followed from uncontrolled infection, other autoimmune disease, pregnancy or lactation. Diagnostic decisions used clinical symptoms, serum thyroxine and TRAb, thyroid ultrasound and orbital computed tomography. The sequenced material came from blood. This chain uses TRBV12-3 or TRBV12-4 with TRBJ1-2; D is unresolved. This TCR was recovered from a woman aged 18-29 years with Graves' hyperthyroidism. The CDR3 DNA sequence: TGTGCCAGCAGTTTAAAGGTGGGAGGGCATGGCTACACCTTC. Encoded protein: CASSLKVGGHGYTF.